This T cell receptor (beta chain) was identified in a study of T cell responses to AZD1222 COVID-19 vaccine. Study results and limitations: Mostly white British, mostly female donors; authors suggested clonal diversity may be underestimated.

Note on this clone: Its specificity is not known.

Some clones are missing from TCRdb's copy, which holds only in-frame ones; the method was immunoSEQ multiplex PCR. The table has 200,000 or so clones, about 93% seen once. Germline lookup yields CDR1 MDHEN and CDR2 SYDVKM. Trimming removed 6 bases at V and 5 bases at J, with 22 bases between. The CDR3 is made up of 16 amino acids. The TCR was taken from an adult in good health. The V gene is TRBV28, the J gene TRBJ1-2, with D possibly matching TRBD1 (6 bases). Sequencing was performed on peripheral blood, taken on day 0 of MenACWY control vaccination. This chain's CDR3 is CASSQALGGRDYGYTF. The CDR3 DNA sequence: TGTGCCAGCAGCCAGGCACTGGGGGGGCGCGATTATGGCTACACCTTC.